The 17 T cell receptor beta chains below all came from one sample that was sequenced in a study of cytomegalovirus exposure and HLA in healthy donors. Libraries were prepared by immunoSEQ multiplex PCR; TCRdb keeps only in-frame clonotypes and omits some of them. The top ten clones hold 2.5% to 4% of a sample with 130,000 to 150,000 clones, roughly 91% of them seen once. The specimen was PBMCs. These receptors all stem from a woman aged 18 to 35 in good health and CMV-seropositive.

This chain links TRBV2 with TRBJ1-2, with D perhaps TRBD1 (5 bases). V lost 6 bases to trimming and J lost 7 bases, with 15 bases between them. Germline-derived CDR1 and CDR2 are SNHLY and FYNNEI. The CDR3 consists of 13 residues. DNA for the CDR3: TGTGCCAGCAGGGAGTCCGTCGGGGGTGGCTACACCTTC. It codes for CASRESVGGGYTF.

The V gene is TRBV4-1, the J gene TRBJ2-1; TRBD1 aligns across 10 bases. Germline lookup yields CDR1 MGHRA and CDR2 YSYEKL. This CDR3 has 16 residues. With 4 bases clipped from V and 3 bases from J, the junction kept 6 bases outside the gene matches. As DNA, the CDR3 is TGCGCCAGCAGCCGAACGGGACAGGGGATCTACAATGAGCAGTTCTTC. Residues: CASSRTGQGIYNEQFF.

The chain has TRBV7-9 and TRBJ1-4; tentatively, D is TRBD1 (6 bases). CDR1 is SEHNR, CDR2 FQNEAQ, per germline (reference sequence). Trimming removed 1 base at V and 8 bases at J, with 17 bases between. The CDR3 is 16 amino acids. CDR3 loop: CASSLVVVRGLEKLFF. The CDR3 bases are TGTGCCAGCAGCTTAGTCGTTGTCAGGGGTTTAGAAAAACTGTTTTTT.

The rearrangement links TRBV4-2 to TRBJ2-3; 9 nucleotides agree with TRBD2. This CDR3 region has 18 residues. The ends lost 1 base at V and 0 bases at J; junction bases unmatched: 8. CDR1 is LGHNA, CDR2 YNFKEQ, per germline. CDR3 sequence (DNA): TGTGCCAGCAGCCAAGGAACCCGACTAGCGGAGAGCACAGATACGCAGTATTTT. Its translation is CASSQGTRLAESTDTQYF.

Here the CDR3 DNA reads TGCGCCAGCAGCAACCCCCTCCGGGAGAGCACAGATACGCAGTATTTT. It codes for CASSNPLRESTDTQYF. The rearrangement links TRBV4-1 to TRBJ2-3, with D possibly matching TRBD2 (6 bases). Germline V gene data show CDR1 as MGHRA and CDR2 as YSYEKL. The CDR3 totals 16 residues. The V end was cut by 5 bases, the J end by 0 bases, with 15 bases between.

The chain carries TRBV5-6 and TRBJ2-3, with 7 positions matching TRBD1. V shed 4 bases, J shed 3 bases, and the junction held 2 bases outside the gene matches. Germline V lookup: CDR1 SGHDT, CDR2 YYEEEE. CDR3 length equals 13 residues. The CDR3: CASSRGLTDTQYF. The CDR3 nucleotides are TGTGCCAGCAGCAGGGGGCTGACAGATACGCAGTATTTT. Using reference TRBV5-6 and TRBJ2-3 for the parts outside the CDR3, the full variable domain is DAGVTQSPTHLIKTRGQQVTLRCSPKSGHDTVSWYQQALGQGPQFIFQYYEEEERQRGNFPDRFSGHQFPNYSSELNVNALLLGDSALYLCASSRGLTDTQYFGPGTRLTVL.

This chain links TRBV7-8 with TRBJ1-3; D is unresolved. From germline, CDR1 is SGHVS and CDR2 FQNEAQ. The CDR3 is 15 amino acids. The ends were cut back, 1 base at V and 4 bases at J, with 11 bases in the middle. This CDR3 reads CASSLEAGRGNTIYF. In nucleotides, the CDR3 is TGTGCCAGCAGCTTAGAGGCAGGTAGAGGAAACACCATATATTTT. Looking up the rest from reference TRBV7-8 and TRBJ1-3 gives the full variable domain: GAGVSQSPRYKVAKRGQDVALRCDPISGHVSLFWYQQALGQGPEFLTYFQNEAQLDKSGLPSDRFFAERPEGSVSTLKIQRTQQEDSAVYLCASSLEAGRGNTIYFGEGSWLTVV.

The chain has TRBV28 and TRBJ1-2; the D gene is possibly TRBD1 (5 bases). CDR1 and CDR2 from the germline V gene are MDHEN and SYDVKM. The CDR3 totals 12 residues. Trimming removed 7 bases at V and 7 bases at J, with 13 bases between. The CDR3 nucleotides read TGTGCCAGCACACTAAGGGGATCTGGCTACACCTTC. It yields the protein CASTLRGSGYTF.

The chain links TRBV6-1 to TRBJ1-5; maybe TRBD1 (5 bases). Germline CDR1 is MNHNS and CDR2 is SASEGT. The CDR3 contains 14 residues. Trimming took 4 bases from V and 7 from J, leaving 14 bases between them. The CDR3 protein is CASSGLGGYQPQHF. CDR3 in DNA: TGTGCCAGCAGTGGACTCGGGGGTTACCAGCCCCAGCATTTT.

The sample holds one count of this clone. The V gene is TRBV5-1, the J gene TRBJ1-1; D is ambiguous. CDR3 size: 14 residues. The ends were cut back, 0 bases at V and 1 base at J, with 7 bases in the middle. Germline V gives CDR1 SGHRS, CDR2 YFSETQ. CDR3 nucleotide sequence: TGCGCCAGCAGCTTGGGCAGTTCGAACACTGAAGCTTTCTTT. This translates into CASSLGSSNTEAFF.

The chain has TRBV10-3 and TRBJ1-1; D is perhaps TRBD1 (6 bases). The V end was cut by 8 bases, the J end by 0 bases, with 13 bases between. Germline-derived CDR1 and CDR2 are ENHRY and SYGVKD. There are 14 residues in the CDR3. CDR3 loop: CAIQTGEMNTEAFF. The CDR3 DNA reads as TGTGCCATCCAGACAGGCGAAATGAACACTGAAGCTTTCTTT.

This clone was seen once. This chain links TRBV10-2 with TRBJ2-7; D gene ambiguous. V gave up 1 base and J gave up 7 bases, with 8 bases separating them. CDR3 length equals 12 residues. Looked up from germline, CDR1 is WSHSY and CDR2 is SAAADI. CDR3 loop: CASSEFRLEQYF. The CDR3 DNA follows: TGCGCCAGCAGTGAGTTTAGACTGGAGCAGTACTTC.

The V call is TRBV30, the J call TRBJ1-1; 9 bases match TRBD1. Per the germline V gene, CDR1 is GTSNPN and CDR2 is SVGIG (reference sequence). This CDR3 contains 14 residues. With 4 bases clipped from V and 4 bases from J, the junction kept 7 bases outside the gene matches. The CDR3 nucleotides are TGTGCCTGGACCGTACAGGGGGCCAGCACTGAAGCTTTCTTT. This codes for CAWTVQGASTEAFF.

This chain connects TRBV5-1 to TRBJ2-5; 13 bases are a match to TRBD2. CDR1 is SGHRS, CDR2 YFSETQ, per germline. This CDR3 has 15 residues. V lost 4 bases, J lost 5 bases, and 5 bases stayed unmatched. This CDR3 is CASSTGLAGWETQYF. The CDR3 DNA reads as TGCGCCAGCAGCACGGGACTAGCGGGATGGGAGACCCAGTACTTC.

This chain uses TRBV4-1 with TRBJ2-1; 9 bases map to TRBD2. The CDR3 contains 17 residues. Germline CDR1 is MGHRA and CDR2 is YSYEKL. V dropped 2 bases and J dropped 7; count of bases not matched to a gene: 12. The CDR3 spells CASSQLLSGSPWNEQFF. In DNA form, the CDR3 reads TGCGCCAGCAGCCAACTACTTAGCGGGAGCCCTTGGAATGAGCAGTTCTTC.

This clone showed up just a few times. The chain couples TRBV6-1 to TRBJ2-2; no clear D. The CDR3 sequence is 13 residues long. Germline CDR1 reads MNHNS; CDR2 reads SASEGT. The V end was cut by 6 bases, the J end by 5 bases, with 10 bases between. In nucleotides, the CDR3 is TGTGCCAGCAGCGAGCTAGAGACCGGGGAGCTGTTTTTT. This translates into CASSELETGELFF.

The gene calls are TRBV19 and TRBJ1-5; 7 bases fit TRBD1. This CDR3 contains 14 residues. V lost 4 bases, J lost 6 bases, and 6 bases stayed unmatched. Germline loops: CDR1 LNHDA, CDR2 SQIVND (reference sequence). The CDR3 DNA reads as TGTGCCAGTAGTACGAGGGGGCGAGGTCAGCCCCAGCATTTT. Translation: CASSTRGRGQPQHF.